This is a list of T cell receptor beta chains from one sample in a study of patients and donors after allogeneic stem cell transplantation. TCRdb fed the RT-PCR reads into MiXCR, producing one record per CDR3 protein. There are hundreds of thousands of distinct CDR3 sequences in the sample; approximately 16% occur only once, and around 6.8% lies in the top ten. The sample consisted of blood, either unsorted or a sorted T cell fraction (not recorded which). The receptors originated from a human donor who was either an allogeneic HSCT recipient or a stem cell or donor lymphocyte infusion donor (not recorded which). It is not recorded whose cells these are; they may come from a transplant donor. The CDR3 runs from the conserved cysteine through the conserved F or W.

V	J	CDR3
TRBV9	TRBJ1-5	CASSVDRGGQPQHF
TRBV4-1	TRBJ1-2	CASSHNRGPLHGYTF
TRBV12-3/TRBV12-4	TRBJ1-5	CASSSPIRGGQPQHF
TRBV29-1	TRBJ2-7	CSVAGSTSGASYEQYF
TRBV6-1	TRBJ2-1	CASSPSGRIVDEQFF
TRBV4-3	TRBJ1-2	CASSQAGQGVNGYTF
TRBV9	TRBJ2-7	CASSVGGTSLTYEQYF
TRBV7-6	TRBJ2-7	CASSSGTSPFYEQYF
TRBV7-3	TRBJ2-2	CASSWDITGELFF
TRBV7-9	TRBJ1-3	CASSLTYSGNTIYF
TRBV5-1	TRBJ2-3	CASSLGDRGGTDTQYF
TRBV7-2	TRBJ2-3	CASSLGGRNTQYF
TRBV20-1	TRBJ2-7	CSAPGGPYEQYF
TRBV4-1	TRBJ2-5	CASSQVGGVQETQYF
TRBV6-5	TRBJ2-3	CASSYGGPPSTDTQYF
TRBV5-1	TRBJ1-1	CASSAEGENTEAFF
TRBV20-1	TRBJ2-5	CSARDPGRGVQETQYF
TRBV6-5	TRBJ2-3	CASGYGAGGTDTQYF
TRBV24-1	TRBJ2-2	CATSESGGPTGELFF
TRBV11-1	TRBJ2-1	CASSLGAAGGKTYNEQFF
TRBV9	TRBJ1-1	CASSVAGTGRGYTEAFF
TRBV3-1	TRBJ2-1	CASSPSAVRLYNEQFF
TRBV20-1	TRBJ2-7	CSARSGLAGAIFTYEQYF
TRBV7-9	TRBJ1-1	CASSLAGLGDGTEAFF
TRBV6-1	TRBJ2-6	CASRPNGRAGANVLTF
TRBV3-1	TRBJ2-3	CASSQVHWRGAYTDTQYF
TRBV20-1	TRBJ2-3	CSADSRLDASTDTQYF
TRBV20-1	TRBJ2-5	CSARRILAEETQYF
TRBV11-3	TRBJ2-7	CASSLGGRVKQYF
TRBV6-5	TRBJ1-3	CASSFGVGNTIYF
TRBV11-2	TRBJ2-7	CASSQGLALYEQYF
TRBV7-9	TRBJ1-6	CASSRGQESPLHF
TRBV12-3/TRBV12-4	TRBJ2-1	CASSPRVDEQFF
TRBV10-3	TRBJ2-2	CAIRLGDRNTGELFF
TRBV14	TRBJ1-4	CASSRAGGEKLFF
TRBV20-1	TRBJ2-7	CSVQGAIAYEQYF
TRBV5-1	TRBJ1-3	CASSLAGSVSGNTIYF
TRBV20-1	TRBJ2-7	CRAREGTVGSYEQYF
TRBV24-1	TRBJ2-3	CATSDPQRKGTDTQYF
TRBV5-1	TRBJ1-2	CASSLAEKGEGYTF
TRBV5-1	TRBJ2-1	CASSLRQSSYNEQFF
TRBV24-1	TRBJ2-2	CATSDRNIGGNTGELFF
TRBV7-9	TRBJ1-5	CASSGAGQNQPQHF
TRBV11-1	TRBJ2-7	CASSFRVANSYEQYF
TRBV20-1	TRBJ2-7	CSARATSSYEQYF
TRBV27	TRBJ1-1	CASSLSIRRQGDLCEAFF
TRBV25-1	TRBJ1-4	CASSDPGVGEKLFF
TRBV7-8	TRBJ2-2	CASSQPWTSGRAPGELFF
TRBV7-9	TRBJ1-3	CASSLAQFSGNTIYF
TRBV7-2	TRBJ2-1	CASSLGTSLANEQFF
TRBV29-1	TRBJ1-1	CSVHGLRVNTEAFF
TRBV20-1	TRBJ2-2	CSADPSGTNTGELFF